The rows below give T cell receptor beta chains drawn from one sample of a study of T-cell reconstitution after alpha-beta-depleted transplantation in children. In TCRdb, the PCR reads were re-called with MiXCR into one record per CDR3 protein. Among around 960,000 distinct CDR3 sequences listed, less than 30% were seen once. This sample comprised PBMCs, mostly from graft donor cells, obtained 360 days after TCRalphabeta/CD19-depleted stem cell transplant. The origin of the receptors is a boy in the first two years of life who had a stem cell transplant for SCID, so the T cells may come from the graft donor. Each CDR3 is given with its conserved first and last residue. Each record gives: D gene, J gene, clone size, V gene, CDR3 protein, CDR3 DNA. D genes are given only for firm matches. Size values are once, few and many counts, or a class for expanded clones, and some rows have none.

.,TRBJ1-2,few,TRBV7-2,CASTSYGYTF,TGTGCCAGCACCTCCTATGGCTACACCTTC
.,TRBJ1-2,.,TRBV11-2,CASSLGWRNHGYTF,TGTGCCAGCAGCTTAGGTTGGCGGAACCATGGCTACACCTTC
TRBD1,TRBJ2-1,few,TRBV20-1,CSASWTGGSYNEQFF,TGCAGTGCTAGTTGGACAGGGGGCTCCTACAATGAGCAGTTCTTC
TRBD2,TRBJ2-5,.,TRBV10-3,CAIRFSSGGEPYF,TGTGCCATCAGATTCTCTAGCGGGGGGGAACCGTACTTC
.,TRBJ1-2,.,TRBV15,CATSRERPSYGYTF,TGTGCCACCAGCAGAGAGAGGCCGAGCTATGGCTACACCTTC
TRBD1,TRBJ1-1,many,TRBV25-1,CASSAPDRVSDEAFF,TGTGCCAGCAGTGCACCGGACAGGGTCTCAGATGAAGCTTTCTTT
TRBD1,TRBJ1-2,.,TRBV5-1,CASSLPSGQGGSGGYTF,TGCGCCAGCAGTCTTCCCTCCGGACAGGGTGGCTCCGGTGGCTACACCTTC
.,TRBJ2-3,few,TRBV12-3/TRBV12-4,CASSLPGSFSTDTQYF,TGTGCCAGCAGTCTCCCCGGGAGTTTTAGCACAGATACGCAGTATTTT
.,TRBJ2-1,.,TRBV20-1,CSLVGVGQGPSSYNEQFF,TGCAGTTTAGTTGGGGTGGGGCAGGGACCTAGCTCCTACAATGAGCAGTTCTTC
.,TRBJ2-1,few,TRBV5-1,CASSQTTGSYNEQFF,TGCGCCAGCAGCCAGACAACAGGCTCCTACAATGAGCAGTTCTTC
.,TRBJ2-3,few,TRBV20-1,CSAPGRDGVLDTQYF,TGCAGTGCTCCAGGTCGGGACGGGGTGTTGGATACGCAGTATTTT
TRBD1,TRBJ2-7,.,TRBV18,CASSQRGDRGQATYEQYF,TGTGCCAGCTCGCAAAGGGGAGACAGGGGGCAGGCGACCTACGAGCAGTACTTC
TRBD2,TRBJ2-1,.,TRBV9,CASSVAPLAGGLNEQFF,TGTGCCAGCAGCGTAGCCCCCCTAGCGGGAGGTTTGAATGAGCAGTTCTTC
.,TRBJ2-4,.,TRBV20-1,CSAHSPSLAWAKNIQYF,TGCAGTGCTCATAGCCCCTCTCTAGCGTGGGCCAAAAACATTCAGTACTTC
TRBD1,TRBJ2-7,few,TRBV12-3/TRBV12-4,CASSNRDRGTYEQYF,TGTGCCAGCAGTAATCGGGACAGAGGAACCTACGAGCAGTACTTC
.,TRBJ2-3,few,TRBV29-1,CSVDNGRGEDTQYF,TGCAGCGTTGATAATGGACGGGGAGAAGATACGCAGTATTTT
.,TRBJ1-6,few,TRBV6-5,CASSYFLSGNSPLHF,TGTGCCAGCAGTTACTTCCTATCTGGGAATTCACCCCTCCACTTT
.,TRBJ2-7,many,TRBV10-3,CAISESGSYEQYF,TGTGCCATCAGTGAGTCTGGGTCCTACGAGCAGTACTTC